A single T cell receptor beta chain is shown here with its context. These data originate in a study of shared clonotypes between healthy human individuals. Germline V CDR1 and CDR2: LGHNA, YSLEER. The CDR3 is 16 amino acids. V was clipped by 1 base and J by 7 bases; unmatched bases: 6. Data came from immunoSEQ multiplex PCR; TCRdb stores just in-frame clones and leaves some out. The repertoire includes roughly 300,000 clones, around 86% of them detected once, and 16% sits in the top ten. This TCR came from a man younger than 35 in good health. The sequencing input was memory CD8+ T cells sorted from blood. Described subset: CD45RO+ cells pooled with CCR7-negative TemRA cells. The rearrangement joins TRBV4-3 to TRBJ2-1; TRBD2 matches at 11 bases. The CDR3 bases are TGCGCCAGCAGCCAAGCCGGGACTAGCGGCAAAAATGAGCAGTTCTTC. This encodes CASSQAGTSGKNEQFF.